This record covers a single TCR beta chain. Together with a sample-barcoded 5' primer, a J-beta primer mix was included in a second PCR lasting about 6 to 12 cycles. Using its own MiXCR run on the 5' RACE reads, TCRdb lists one record per CDR3 protein. The sample yields about a million distinct CDR3 sequences, under 40% seen once. The sample is drawn from a study of blood T cells in healthy people across ages. This TCR derives from a man aged 18 to 29 in good health. The sample comprised blood.

CDR3 residues: CASSLHRQGNTEAFF. CDR3 DNA: TGTGCCAGCAGCCTACATAGACAGGGGAACACTGAAGCTTTCTTT. This chain links TRBV7-3 with TRBJ1-1; TRBD1 aligns across 7 bases. The CDR3 loop spans 15 amino acids. Trimming cost V 5 bases and J 1 base; bases outside gene matches: 7. Germline values: CDR1 SGHTA, CDR2 FQGTGA.